This passage covers 5 T cell receptor beta chains from one sample sequenced in a study of PD-L1 blockade in urothelial cancer. Some clones are missing from TCRdb's copy, which holds only in-frame ones; the method was immunoSEQ multiplex PCR. The repertoire includes tens of thousands of clones, almost 85% of them detected once, and around 3.4% sits in the top ten. Here the sequenced sample was PBMCs, taken around atezolizumab (anti-PD-L1) treatment. These receptors all stem from an older man with urothelial cancer.

The chain is built from TRBV19 and TRBJ1-1; D might be TRBD1 (5 bases). Germline CDR1 LNHDA, CDR2 SQIVND (reference sequence). This CDR3 is 17 amino acids long. V shed 5 bases and J shed 1 base, with 20 bases lying between them. DNA of the CDR3: TGTGCCAGTAGTTTGGCAGGGTACGGAGGGAGGAACACTGAAGCTTTCTTT. Protein sequence: CASSLAGYGGRNTEAFF.

This clone has just a few counts. The rearrangement links TRBV7-9 to TRBJ1-5; D ambiguous. Germline V lookup: CDR1 SEHNR, CDR2 FQNEAQ (reference sequence). This CDR3 region has 12 residues. The CDR3, as DNA: TGTGATGGGAGTAAGGGTAACGAGCCCCAGCATTTT. Protein product: CDGSKGNEPQHF.

The chain joins TRBV4-3 to TRBJ2-7, with D maybe TRBD1 (6 bases). The ends were cut back, 1 base at V and 0 bases at J, with 13 bases in the middle. The germline gives CDR1 LGHNA, CDR2 YSLEER. This CDR3 has 16 amino acids. The CDR3 loop reads CASSQGAWDTSYEQYF. In DNA, the CDR3 is TGCGCCAGCAGCCAAGGGGCTTGGGACACCTCCTACGAGCAGTACTTC.

The chain couples TRBV27 to TRBJ2-2; D is perhaps TRBD1 (5 bases). The CDR3 sequence is 15 residues long. V lost 6 bases and J 4 bases, leaving 15 bases between the germline ends. CDR1 and CDR2 (germline): MNHEY, SMNVEV (reference sequence). In nucleotides, the CDR3 is TGTGCCAGCAGCCGACAGAGCCGATTCACCGGGGAGCTGTTTTTT. Translated: CASSRQSRFTGELFF.

The chain has TRBV6-6 and TRBJ2-1; D is possibly TRBD2 (6 bases). The CDR3 is made up of 12 amino acids. Germline-derived CDR1 and CDR2 are MNHNY and SVGAGI (reference sequence). The V end was cut by 2 bases, the J end by 10 bases, with 9 bases between. The CDR3 DNA follows: TGTGCCAGCAGTTACCCCCGGGAGGAGCAGTTCTTC. The encoded protein is CASSYPREEQFF.